These 18 T cell receptor beta chains were sequenced from one sample in a study of T-cell reconstitution after alpha-beta-depleted transplantation in children. The TCRbeta library was prepared with unique molecular identifiers. One entry per CDR3 protein, called by TCRdb with MiXCR from the PCR reads. The repertoire holds 100,000 or so distinct CDR3 sequences, with more than 9% as singletons. Sequencing used PBMCs from the stem cell graft donor, obtained from the stem cell graft. These TCRs come from a human donor who donated a stem cell graft to a child with inherited bone marrow failure.

This clonotype was counted ten times or more. This chain connects TRBV7-9 to TRBJ2-7; tentative D call: TRBD2 (6 bases). V was cut by 5 bases and J by 6 bases, with 17 bases left in between. The CDR3 loop spans 14 amino acids. Germline-derived CDR1 and CDR2 are SEHNR and FQNEAQ (reference sequence). As DNA, the CDR3 is TGTGCCAGCAGCCCCACGGCCGGGGGTACCGAGCAGTACTTC. This translates into CASSPTAGGTEQYF.

This chain links TRBV7-3 with TRBJ1-1; 7 bases are a match to TRBD1. The trim removed 1 base at V and 4 bases at J, leaving 0 bases unmatched. CDR1 and CDR2 (germline): SGHTA, FQGTGA. The CDR3 loop spans 13 amino acids. CDR3 sequence: CASSLRQGTEAFF. The CDR3 nucleotides read TGTGCCAGCAGCTTAAGACAGGGCACTGAAGCTTTCTTT.

This clonotype was detected ten times or more. CDR3 DNA sequence: TGTGCCAGCAGCTTAGCATCTAGGCTAGCGGGCGCAGATACGCAGTATTTT. Translating it yields CASSLASRLAGADTQYF. The gene calls are TRBV7-2 and TRBJ2-3; 8 nucleotides match TRBD2. Losses at the gene ends were 0 bases for V and 4 bases for J; bases not matched to a gene: 9. The CDR3 totals 17 residues. Looked up from germline, CDR1 is SGHTA and CDR2 is FQGNSA.

This clonotype was counted ten times or more. The rearrangement uses TRBV5-1 and TRBJ1-1, with TRBD1 matching 8 bases. The CDR3 is 15 amino acids. Trimming removed 0 bases from V and 4 bases from J; junction bases left unmatched: 5. The germline CDR1 and CDR2 sequences are SGHRS and YFSETQ. The CDR3 region has the DNA TGCGCCAGCAGCTTGGAAACCGGACAGGGCACTGAAGCTTTCTTT. Translated: CASSLETGQGTEAFF. Variable domain in full (rest from reference TRBV5-1 and TRBJ1-1): KAGVTQTPRYLIKTRGQQVTLSCSPISGHRSVSWYQQTPGQGLQFLFEYFSETQRNKGNFPGRFSGRQFSNSRSEMNVSTLELGDSALYLCASSLETGQGTEAFFGQGTRLTVV.

Ten or more counts support this clonotype. This chain uses TRBV2 with TRBJ1-6, with D tentatively TRBD1 (6 bases). The V end was cut by 0 bases, the J end by 9 bases, with 18 bases between. This CDR3 has 17 residues. Germline V gene data show CDR1 as SNHLY and CDR2 as FYNNEI. The CDR3 sequence: CASSEASGGEDGSPLHF. Here the CDR3 DNA reads TGTGCCAGCAGTGAAGCATCGGGGGGCGAGGATGGTTCACCCCTCCACTTT.

This clonotype was counted many times. The chain joins TRBV7-2 to TRBJ2-7, with D possibly being TRBD2 (5 bases). Germline V gene sequence: CDR1 SGHTA, CDR2 FQGNSA. This CDR3 is built from 15 residues. V lost 3 bases and J 0 bases, leaving 12 bases between the germline ends. CDR3 coding DNA: TGTGCCAGCAGCTTTTCCTACCGGGGCTCCTACGAGCAGTACTTC. Its protein is CASSFSYRGSYEQYF.

The genes are TRBV28 and TRBJ2-7, with TRBD2 matching 12 bases. The CDR3 is 16 residues long. Germline V gene sequence: CDR1 MDHEN, CDR2 SYDVKM. With 6 bases clipped from V and 3 bases from J, the junction kept 9 bases outside the gene matches. CDR3 sequence: CASRRLAGAYNYEQYF. In nucleotides, the CDR3 is TGTGCCAGCAGAAGACTAGCGGGAGCCTATAACTACGAGCAGTACTTC.

This clonotype was detected many times. The CDR3 here is CASSPQGADQPQHF. The CDR3 DNA reads as TGTGCCAGCAGCCCACAGGGGGCGGATCAGCCCCAGCATTTT. The V call is TRBV7-2, the J call TRBJ1-5; 9 bases are a match to TRBD1. CDR1 is SGHTA, CDR2 FQGNSA, per germline. Unmatched junction bases numbered 4, after V lost 5 bases and J lost 5 bases. The CDR3 has 14 amino acids.

This clonotype was counted at least ten times. The genes are TRBV7-6 and TRBJ2-7; D gene ambiguous. V shed 5 bases and J shed 2 bases, with 19 bases lying between them. Germline V gene sequence: CDR1 SGHVS, CDR2 FNYEAQ. This CDR3 region has 16 residues. The CDR3 sequence: CASSPLIDFTAYEQYF. CDR3 coding DNA: TGTGCCAGCAGCCCCCTAATCGACTTTACTGCCTACGAGCAGTACTTC.

The chain recombines TRBV9 with TRBJ2-5, with D possibly matching TRBD2 (5 bases). Per the germline V gene, CDR1 is SGDLS and CDR2 is YYNGEE. The CDR3 is made up of 11 amino acids. V lost 3 bases to trimming and J lost 7 bases, with 7 bases between them. CDR3 residues: CASSAEGTQYF. The CDR3 nucleotides read TGTGCCAGCAGCGCAGAGGGGACCCAGTACTTC.

This clonotype was recorded many times. The chain recombines TRBV29-1 with TRBJ2-3; the match to TRBD2 covers 7 bases. The germline V gene has CDR1 SQVTM and CDR2 ANQGSEA. The CDR3 totals 14 residues. Unmatched junction bases numbered 10, after V lost 6 bases and J lost 4 bases. CDR3 DNA sequence: TGCAGCGTAAACCGGGACGCGGGAGCAGATACGCAGTATTTT. The encoded protein is CSVNRDAGADTQYF.

In its sample, this clonotype was seen many times. In nucleotides, the CDR3 is TGCGCCAGCAGCTTGGGGACAGGGGGCGCAGATACGCAGTATTTT. Amino acids: CASSLGTGGADTQYF. This rearrangement joins TRBV5-1 to TRBJ2-3, with 11 bases that match TRBD1. Germline trimming cut 0 bases from V and 4 bases from J; bases unmatched to any gene: 1. The CDR3 totals 15 residues. CDR1 and CDR2 from the germline V gene are SGHRS and YFSETQ.

This clonotype was counted ten times or more. This chain connects TRBV5-6 to TRBJ2-7; D tentatively fits TRBD1 or TRBD2 (6 bases each). Deletions cut 4 bases from V and 3 bases from J, with 20 bases between. The CDR3 consists of 16 residues. From germline, CDR1 is SGHDT and CDR2 YYEEEE. CDR3 DNA: TGTGCCAGCAGCCAACCTCAGGGGACTGGGGTCTACGAGCAGTACTTC. Its protein is CASSQPQGTGVYEQYF.

This clonotype was recorded many times. The chain recombines TRBV12-3 or TRBV12-4 with TRBJ1-5, with no clear D. CDR3 size: 14 residues. Trimming cost V 6 bases and J 0 bases, with 9 bases left between them. The DNA for the CDR3 is TGTGCCAGCAGGGCAGGAGGTAGCAATCAGCCCCAGCATTTT. Its protein product is CASRAGGSNQPQHF.

This clonotype has at least ten counts. The chain combines TRBV28 with TRBJ2-1; TRBD2 matches 13 bases. The CDR3 is made up of 13 amino acids. V lost 9 bases and J lost 8; bases outside the gene matches: 4. Germline V gene data show CDR1 as MDHEN and CDR2 as SYDVKM. The CDR3 here is CASGLAGVHEQFF. The CDR3 nucleotides are TGTGCCAGTGGACTAGCGGGAGTGCATGAGCAGTTCTTC.

This clonotype was detected many times. In DNA form, the CDR3 reads TGCGCCAGCACCCTTTCCGGGACAGGGACCTACGAGCAGTACTTC. It encodes CASTLSGTGTYEQYF. This chain links TRBV5-1 with TRBJ2-7, with 9 bases identical to TRBD1. The CDR3 covers 15 residues. Germline lookup yields CDR1 SGHRS and CDR2 YFSETQ. J lost 2 bases, V lost 6 bases, and 9 bases had no gene match.

This clonotype was recorded at least ten times. The chain links TRBV7-2 to TRBJ2-2; 10 positions agree with TRBD1. CDR1 is SGHTA, CDR2 FQGNSA, per germline. With 6 bases clipped from V and 6 bases from J, the junction kept 7 bases outside the gene matches. The CDR3 length is 15 residues. The CDR3 DNA follows: TGTGCCAGCAGGATGGGACAGGGGTTAGCCGGGGAGCTGTTTTTT. Protein: CASRMGQGLAGELFF.

This rearrangement joins TRBV28 to TRBJ2-2; no clear D. Germline assignment: CDR1 MDHEN and CDR2 SYDVKM. Trimming shortened V by 8 bases and J by 2 bases, and 21 bases separated the two germline ends. This CDR3 contains 17 residues. CDR3 sequence reads: CASLTQTPRYNTGELFF. The CDR3 DNA sequence: TGTGCCAGCCTAACCCAGACTCCTCGATATAACACCGGGGAGCTGTTTTTT.